These 8 T cell receptor beta chains came from one sample sequenced in a study of blood T cell repertoires in COVID-19 (dated by TCRdb to about 2020). Library preparation employed the immunoSEQ multiplex PCR assay. In TCRdb, the immuneACCESS table is reduced to in-frame sequences with V and J assigned. These tables do not hold every clone; where another copy was compared, an unresolved V gene accounts for under half, and the others remain unexplained. Present in this sample are 35,000 to 50,000 clones, roughly 84% of which were seen just once. The top ten hold over 4% of the sample. Specimen: peripheral blood. The receptors originated from a woman in her sixties or seventies with acute or convalescent COVID-19.

The J gene is TRBJ1-2, the V gene TRBV5-4, with D hard to call. V was trimmed by 0 bases and J by 0 bases, leaving 9 bases between them. Germline V CDR1 and CDR2: SGHNT, YYREEE (reference sequence). CDR3 size: 15 residues. In nucleotides, the CDR3 is TGTGCCAGCAGCTTGGGGACTGCCTCTAACTATGGCTACACCTTC. As protein: CASSLGTASNYGYTF.

This chain uses TRBV27 with TRBJ2-7, with 7 bases aligning to TRBD2. Germline CDR1 and CDR2: MNHEY and SMNVEV (reference sequence). CDR3 length: 15 amino acids. With V trimmed by 1 base and J by 2 bases, 5 bases remained unmatched. The CDR3: CASSLLTSYTYEQYF. CDR3 nucleotide sequence: TGTGCCAGCAGTTTATTGACTAGCTACACCTACGAGCAGTACTTC.

CDR3 in amino acids: CASSLHGQGSDTQYF. The CDR3 DNA reads TGTGCCAGCAGCTTACATGGACAGGGTTCAGATACGCAGTATTTT. The V gene is TRBV7-9, the J gene TRBJ2-3, with 8 nucleotides matching TRBD1. CDR1 and CDR2 (germline): SEHNR, FQNEAQ (reference sequence). CDR3 size: 15 residues. The ends lost 2 bases at V and 4 bases at J; junction bases unmatched: 5.

This clone was recorded once. The CDR3 coding sequence is TGCAGTGCTGGGAGGCACGGGGAGCTGTTTTTT. Protein: CSAGRHGELFF. The chain is built from TRBV20-1 and TRBJ2-2; D may be TRBD2 (6 bases). The CDR3 sequence is 11 residues long. V was pared by 5 bases and J by 7 bases, with 8 bases between. CDR1 and CDR2 (germline): DFQATT, SNEGSKA (reference sequence).

The chain joins TRBV25-1 to TRBJ2-3; 8 nucleotides match TRBD2. The trim removed 7 bases at V and 7 bases at J, leaving 10 bases unmatched. This CDR3 has 14 residues. Germline-derived CDR1 and CDR2 are MGHDK and SYGVNS. The chain's CDR3 is CASNPAGGTYTQYF. In nucleotides, the CDR3 is TGTGCCAGCAACCCGGCGGGGGGAACGTATACGCAGTATTTT.

The chain links TRBV5-8 to TRBJ2-7; tentatively, D is TRBD1 (5 bases). In germline, CDR1 is SGHTS, CDR2 YDEGEE. V lost 0 bases, J lost 0 bases, and 10 bases lay in between. CDR3 length: 15 residues. The CDR3, as DNA: TGTGCCAGCAGCTTGGGGGGCAGGGCCTCCTACGAGCAGTACTTC. It specifies CASSLGGRASYEQYF. Looking up the rest from reference TRBV5-8 and TRBJ2-7 gives the full variable domain: EAGVTQSPTHLIKTRGQQATLRCSPISGHTSVYWYQQALGLGLQFLLWYDEGEERNRGNFPPRFSGRQFPNYSSELNVNALELEDSALYLCASSLGGRASYEQYFGPGTRLTVT.

The CDR3 DNA is TGTGCCAGCAGCTTCGGCGGGGACTCCTACAATGAGCAGTTCTTC. As protein: CASSFGGDSYNEQFF. The V and J genes are TRBV11-1 and TRBJ2-1, with a weak D call TRBD2 (6 bases). This CDR3 is built from 15 residues. V lost 3 bases and J lost 0, with 9 bases in between. Per the germline V gene, CDR1 is SGHAT and CDR2 is FQDESV (reference sequence).

This chain uses TRBV4-3 with TRBJ2-3; 16 bases match TRBD2. V shed 1 base and J 2 bases; nucleotides not matched to a gene: 9. CDR3 length: 20 amino acids. The germline V gene encodes CDR1 LGHNA and CDR2 YSLEER. This CDR3 is CASSQAGTSGRASPTDTQYF. The CDR3 nucleotides are TGCGCCAGCAGCCAAGCCGGGACTAGCGGGAGGGCTAGCCCCACAGATACGCAGTATTTT.